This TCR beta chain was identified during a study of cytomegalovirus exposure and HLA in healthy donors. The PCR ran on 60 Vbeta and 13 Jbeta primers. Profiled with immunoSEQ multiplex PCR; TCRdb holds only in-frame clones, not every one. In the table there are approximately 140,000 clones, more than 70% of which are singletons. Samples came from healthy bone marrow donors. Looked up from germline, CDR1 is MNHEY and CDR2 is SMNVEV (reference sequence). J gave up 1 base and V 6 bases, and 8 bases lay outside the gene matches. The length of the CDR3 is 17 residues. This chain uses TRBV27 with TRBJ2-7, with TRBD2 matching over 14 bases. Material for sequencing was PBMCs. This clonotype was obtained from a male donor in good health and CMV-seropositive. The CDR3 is CASRPGTSGSRSYEQYF. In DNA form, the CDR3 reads TGTGCCAGCAGACCCGGGACTAGCGGGAGTCGGTCCTACGAGCAGTACTTC.